These 17 T cell receptor beta chains were sequenced from one sample in a study of blood T cell repertoires in COVID-19. Sequencing was performed with immunoSEQ multiplex PCR; in TCRdb, only in-frame clones are kept and a portion is missing. The sample lists approximately 470,000 clones; roughly 85% were seen once. Sequenced: peripheral blood. The receptor source for this set is a human donor in a cohort sampled during active COVID-19.

This clone appeared once. The rearrangement uses TRBV19 and TRBJ1-1; D remains ambiguous. The CDR3 extends over 11 amino acids. Germline V lookup: CDR1 LNHDA, CDR2 SQIVND (reference sequence). V shed 11 bases and J shed 5 bases, with 12 bases lying between them. The CDR3 bases are TGTGCCCTGATATCGGGTACTGAAGCTTTCTTT. Encoded protein: CALISGTEAFF. Complete variable domain (other parts from reference TRBV19 and TRBJ1-1): DGGITQSPKYLFRKEGQNVTLSCEQNLNHDAMYWYRQDPGQGLRLIYYSQIVNDFQKGDIAEGYSVSREKKESFPLTVTSAQKNPTAFYLCALISGTEAFFGQGTRLTVV.

The chain links TRBV5-4 to TRBJ2-5; 7 nucleotides match TRBD2. The length of the CDR3 is 15 residues. V shed 0 bases and J 5 bases; nucleotides not matched to a gene: 7. Germline CDR1 and CDR2: SGHNT and YYREEE (reference sequence). For the CDR3, the DNA is TGTGCCAGCAGCTTGGATGGCGGGAGTGGGGAGACCCAGTACTTC. This sequence encodes CASSLDGGSGETQYF.

The rearrangement uses TRBV5-6 and TRBJ2-2, with a possible D match to TRBD1 (7 bases). Between the trimmed V and J ends, which lost 0 bases and 3 bases, there was a span of 12 bases. The CDR3 sequence is 16 residues long. Per the germline V gene, CDR1 is SGHDT and CDR2 is YYEEEE. Written as DNA, the CDR3 is TGTGCCAGCAGCTTGGTACAGGGGAGGTACACCGGGGAGCTGTTTTTT. Encoded protein: CASSLVQGRYTGELFF.

The chain has TRBV6-2 or TRBV6-3 and TRBJ2-1, with 10 bases aligning to TRBD2. V was pared by 6 bases and J by 6 bases, with 8 bases of the junction left unmatched. Germline V gene data show CDR1 as MNHEY and CDR2 as SVGEGT. This CDR3 spans 15 amino acids. The CDR3 sequence: CASRPSGSGFNEQFF. DNA of the CDR3: TGTGCCAGCAGACCTAGCGGGAGCGGTTTCAATGAGCAGTTCTTC.

J is TRBJ2-1 and V is TRBV6-2 or TRBV6-3, with TRBD2 identical over 11 bases. This CDR3 spans 15 amino acids. Unmatched junction bases numbered 6, after V lost 4 bases and J lost 7 bases. The germline CDR1 and CDR2 sequences are MNHEY and SVGEGT. DNA of the CDR3: TGTGCCAGCAGTTTGGGACTAGCGGTCGGAAATGAGCAGTTCTTC. It encodes CASSLGLAVGNEQFF.

This chain uses TRBV29-1 with TRBJ2-7, with TRBD2 identical over 8 bases. The germline V gene has CDR1 SQVTM and CDR2 ANQGSEA. The CDR3 runs to 13 residues. Trimming removed 3 bases from V and 2 bases from J; junction bases left unmatched: 3. CDR3 loop: CSVDGRETYEQYF. The DNA for the CDR3 is TGCAGCGTTGACGGGAGGGAAACCTACGAGCAGTACTTC.

The genes are TRBV5-6 and TRBJ2-7, with 8 bases aligning to TRBD1. J lost 0 bases, V lost 4 bases, and 6 bases had no gene match. CDR3 length: 15 amino acids. Germline V gene data show CDR1 as SGHDT and CDR2 as YYEEEE. CDR3 DNA: TGTGCCAGCAGCCGACGGACAGGGAGCTCCTACGAGCAGTACTTC. It codes for CASSRRTGSSYEQYF.

V is TRBV30 and J is TRBJ1-1; 7 nucleotides align to TRBD1. The V and J ends lost 3 bases and 1 base, in that order; junction bases with no gene match: 5. The CDR3 contains 14 residues. Germline V gene sequence: CDR1 GTSNPN, CDR2 SVGIG (reference sequence). CDR3 sequence reads: CAWRGGQPNTEAFF. The CDR3 DNA is TGTGCCTGGAGGGGGGGACAGCCGAACACTGAAGCTTTCTTT.

V gene TRBV7-6 combines with J gene TRBJ2-7; 8 nucleotides agree with TRBD2. This CDR3 is 18 amino acids long. Unmatched junction bases numbered 19, after V lost 4 bases and J lost 5 bases. The germline CDR1 and CDR2 sequences are SGHVS and FNYEAQ. The CDR3 bases are TGTGCCAGCAGCTCAATATGGGGGACCGGGACTAGTCCCAACGAGCAGTACTTC. Its protein is CASSSIWGTGTSPNEQYF. Looking up the rest from reference TRBV7-6 and TRBJ2-7 gives the full variable domain: GAGVSQSPRYKVTKRGQDVALRCDPISGHVSLYWYRQALGQGPEFLTYFNYEAQQDKSGLPNDRFSAERPEGSISTLTIQRTEQRDSAMYRCASSSIWGTGTSPNEQYFGPGTRLTVT.

V and J are TRBV19 and TRBJ1-2; possible D gene TRBD1, 5 bases. The CDR3 runs to 14 residues. Germline V gives CDR1 LNHDA, CDR2 SQIVND (reference sequence). V lost 3 bases, J lost 3 bases, and 11 bases lay in between. CDR3 sequence reads: CASSMSRGDYGYTF. The CDR3 region has the DNA TGTGCCAGTAGTATGTCTCGGGGGGACTATGGCTACACCTTC.

V usage is TRBV7-9 and J usage is TRBJ2-7; D is possibly TRBD1 (6 bases). The V end lost 4 bases, the J end lost 1 base, and 8 bases lay between the germline ends. This CDR3 has 13 amino acids. In germline, CDR1 is SEHNR, CDR2 FQNEAQ (reference sequence). The CDR3 region is CASSYRVSYEQYF. The CDR3 DNA reads TGTGCCAGCAGCTACAGGGTTTCCTACGAGCAGTACTTC.

V and J are TRBV27 and TRBJ2-1; 8 bases line up with TRBD1. This CDR3 has 15 amino acids. CDR1 is MNHEY and CDR2 is SMNVEV in the germline V gene (reference sequence). Trimming cost V 6 bases and J 2 bases; bases outside gene matches: 6. The CDR3 sequence is CASSLDREPYNEQFF. As DNA, the CDR3 is TGTGCCAGCAGCCTGGACAGGGAACCCTACAATGAGCAGTTCTTC.

This clone was found once. The gene calls are TRBV7-9 and TRBJ1-6, with D perhaps matching TRBD1 (5 bases). V lost 5 bases and J lost 4, with 9 bases in between. From germline, CDR1 is SEHNR and CDR2 FQNEAQ (reference sequence). CDR3 length equals 14 residues. The CDR3 is CASSPDSYNSPLHF. The CDR3 nucleotides read TGTGCCAGCAGCCCCGACAGTTATAATTCACCCCTCCACTTT. Variable domain in full (rest from reference TRBV7-9 and TRBJ1-6): DTGVSQNPRHKITKRGQNVTFRCDPISEHNRLYWYRQTLGQGPEFLTYFQNEAQLEKSRLLSDRFSAERPKGSFSTLEIQRTEQGDSAMYLCASSPDSYNSPLHFGNGTRLTVT.

The chain couples TRBV10-2 to TRBJ1-2; D is unclear. V was cut by 6 bases and J by 3 bases, with 17 bases left in between. This CDR3 is built from 15 residues. Germline CDR1 and CDR2: WSHSY and SAAADI. The CDR3 sequence is CASRDSVLGDYGYTF. As DNA, the CDR3 is TGCGCCAGCAGAGATTCAGTGCTCGGGGACTATGGCTACACCTTC.

The gene calls are TRBV20-1 and TRBJ2-2, with D possibly matching TRBD2 (5 bases). The ends were cut back, 3 bases at V and 3 bases at J, with 14 bases in the middle. CDR1 is DFQATT and CDR2 is SNEGSKA in the germline V gene (reference sequence). CDR3 length: 15 residues. The CDR3 loop is CSASRSGVHTGELFF. Here the CDR3 DNA reads TGCAGTGCTAGTCGTTCCGGGGTCCACACCGGGGAGCTGTTTTTT.

The chain has TRBV7-3 and TRBJ1-2, with 7 bases lining up with TRBD1. CDR1 SGHTA and CDR2 FQGTGA come from the germline V gene. The CDR3 loop spans 15 amino acids. V was clipped by 5 bases and J by 8 bases; unmatched bases: 14. This CDR3 reads CASSAQPGTEGGYTF. The CDR3 nucleotides are TGTGCCAGCAGCGCTCAGCCCGGGACAGAGGGAGGCTACACCTTC.

The genes are TRBV19 and TRBJ2-6; 9 nucleotides agree with TRBD1. The CDR3 is 16 amino acids. Germline values: CDR1 LNHDA, CDR2 SQIVND (reference sequence). V gave up 10 bases and J gave up 0 bases; unmatched junction bases: 7. The CDR3 sequence is CATKGTGLSGANVLTF. The CDR3 region has the DNA TGTGCCACCAAAGGGACAGGGCTCTCTGGGGCCAACGTCCTGACTTTC. The whole variable domain, remainder taken from reference TRBV19 and TRBJ2-6, is DGGITQSPKYLFRKEGQNVTLSCEQNLNHDAMYWYRQDPGQGLRLIYYSQIVNDFQKGDIAEGYSVSREKKESFPLTVTSAQKNPTAFYLCATKGTGLSGANVLTFGAGSRLTVL.